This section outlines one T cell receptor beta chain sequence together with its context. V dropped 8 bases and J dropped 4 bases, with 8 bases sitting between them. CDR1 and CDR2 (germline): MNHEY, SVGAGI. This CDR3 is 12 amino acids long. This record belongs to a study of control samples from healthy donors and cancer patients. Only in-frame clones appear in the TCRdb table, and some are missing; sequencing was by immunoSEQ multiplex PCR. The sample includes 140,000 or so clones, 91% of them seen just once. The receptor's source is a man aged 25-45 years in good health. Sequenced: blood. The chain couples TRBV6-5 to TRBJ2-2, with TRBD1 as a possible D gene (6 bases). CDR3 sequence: CASSGVTGELFF. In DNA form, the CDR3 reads TGTGCCAGCTCAGGGGTCACCGGGGAGCTGTTTTTT.